This T cell receptor beta chain was identified in a study of T cell responses to AZD1222 COVID-19 vaccine. Of note for this clone: Its antigen remains unidentified.

Trimming removed 2 bases from V and 5 bases from J, with 12 bases in between. Looked up from germline, CDR1 is MNHEY and CDR2 is SVGAGI. The CDR3 loop spans 14 amino acids. Only in-frame clones appear in the TCRdb table, and some are missing; sequencing was by immunoSEQ multiplex PCR. The table lists tens of thousands of clones, approximately 88% of them singletons. Study observations and caveats: Only five or six AZD1222 recipients were seropositive at baseline. Reportedly, nearly half the spike-specific TCRs target unmutated variant regions. Repertoires in all cases were sampled only once the peak T cell response had passed. White British ancestry dominated among donors, who included more females, and clonal diversity was possibly underestimated.

The gene calls are TRBV6-5 and TRBJ1-2; D is possibly TRBD1 (5 bases). The starting material was peripheral blood, obtained on day 0 of AZD1222 vaccination. This clonotype originated in an adult in good health. In DNA form, the CDR3 reads TGTGCCAGCAGTTACGCCCAGAAGGGGTATGGCTACACCTTC. Translation gives CASSYAQKGYGYTF.